The 18 T cell receptor beta chains below all came from one sample that was sequenced in a study of cytomegalovirus exposure and HLA in healthy donors. The PCR had 60 Vbeta and 13 Jbeta primers. Profiling relied on immunoSEQ multiplex PCR, and the TCRdb table lists in-frame clones only, not all of them. Of about 150,000 clones listed, about 88% are singletons. Source material: PBMCs. The origin of the receptors is a woman between 18 and 30 years old in good health and CMV-seronegative.

The chain is built from TRBV7-8 and TRBJ2-5; D might be TRBD1 (5 bases). The germline CDR1 and CDR2 sequences are SGHVS and FQNEAQ. The V end lost 1 base, the J end lost 2 bases, and 17 bases lay between the germline ends. The CDR3 spans 17 residues. The CDR3 DNA reads TGTGCCAGCAGCTTAGTTGCTGGCCTAAAGGGGCAAGAGACCCAGTACTTC. Amino acid sequence: CASSLVAGLKGQETQYF.

The chain is built from TRBV27 and TRBJ1-6, with D perhaps TRBD1 (6 bases). Germline loops: CDR1 MNHEY, CDR2 SMNVEV (reference sequence). V was clipped by 2 bases and J by 6 bases, with 14 bases between them. This CDR3 region has 16 residues. The CDR3 sequence: CASSLERGPGNSPLHF. CDR3 nucleotide sequence: TGTGCCAGCAGTTTAGAGCGGGGGCCAGGTAATTCACCCCTCCACTTT.

The chain couples TRBV2 to TRBJ1-1; TRBD1 aligns across 7 bases. The CDR3 totals 13 residues. Germline V gene sequence: CDR1 SNHLY, CDR2 FYNNEI. The V and J ends lost 8 bases and 5 bases, in that order; junction bases with no gene match: 8. Here the CDR3 reads CASQGGIGTEAFF. The CDR3 bases are TGTGCCAGCCAGGGGGGAATTGGGACTGAAGCTTTCTTT.

CDR3 sequence (DNA): TGTGCCAGCAGCCCAAGGACAGTCGGCGAGCAGTACTTC. It encodes CASSPRTVGEQYF. The chain is built from TRBV14 and TRBJ2-7, with a possible D match to TRBD1 (6 bases). The germline V gene encodes CDR1 SGHDN and CDR2 FVKESK. CDR3 length: 13 residues. V lost 4 bases and J lost 6, with 13 bases in between.

The chain couples TRBV6-5 to TRBJ1-2; TRBD1 aligns across 7 bases. Germline V gene sequence: CDR1 MNHEY, CDR2 SVGAGI. CDR3 length: 13 residues. V lost 2 bases and J lost 10; bases outside the gene matches: 7. CDR3 residues: CASSYHQTGDYTF. Written as DNA, the CDR3 is TGTGCCAGCAGTTACCACCAAACAGGGGACTACACCTTC.

The V gene is TRBV30, the J gene TRBJ1-2; 9 bases map to TRBD1. CDR1 is GTSNPN and CDR2 is SVGIG in the germline V gene (reference sequence). Germline trimming cut 0 bases from V and 6 bases from J; bases unmatched to any gene: 11. CDR3 length: 16 amino acids. The CDR3 coding sequence is TGTGCCTGGAGTGTACATTTGGGGGACAGGGTTAATGGCTACACCTTC. Translation gives CAWSVHLGDRVNGYTF.

J is TRBJ1-5 and V is TRBV6-5; TRBD1 matches 9 bases. With 4 bases clipped from V and 8 bases from J, the junction kept 12 bases outside the gene matches. From germline, CDR1 is MNHEY and CDR2 SVGAGI. The CDR3 is 16 residues long. The CDR3 coding sequence is TGTGCCAGCAGTTCAACGACAGGGGGAGGAGGTAAGCCCCAGCATTTT. Translation gives CASSSTTGGGGKPQHF.

This clone was recorded only once. This chain uses TRBV30 with TRBJ1-3; 8 bases are shared with TRBD1. In germline, CDR1 is GTSNPN, CDR2 SVGIG (reference sequence). With 0 bases clipped from V and 2 bases from J, the junction kept 3 bases outside the gene matches. The CDR3 consists of 15 residues. CDR3 in DNA: TGTGCCTGGAGTGTACGCAGGGGGCCTGGAAACACCATATATTTT. Translating gives CAWSVRRGPGNTIYF.

This chain links TRBV10-1 with TRBJ1-3, with D perhaps TRBD1 (5 bases). CDR3 size: 20 residues. Germline CDR1 WNHNN, CDR2 SYGVQD (reference sequence). V was shortened by 3 bases and J by 1 base, with 25 bases between the two germline ends. The CDR3 nucleotides are TGCGCCAGCAGTGAATACTTCGAAGTGGACCCGGACAAGTCTGGAAACACCATATATTTT. This encodes CASSEYFEVDPDKSGNTIYF.

This sequence joins TRBV28 and TRBJ1-2, with 10 bases fitting TRBD1. Germline CDR1 and CDR2: MDHEN and SYDVKM. The CDR3 sequence is 15 residues long. V lost 6 bases, J lost 2 bases, and 6 bases stayed unmatched. CDR3 sequence reads: CASRPGTGVNYGYTF. The CDR3 nucleotides read TGTGCCAGCAGGCCCGGGACAGGGGTAAACTATGGCTACACCTTC.

The CDR3 reads CASSWAGSTDTQYF. CDR3 nucleotide sequence: TGCGCCAGCAGCTGGGCAGGCTCCACAGATACGCAGTATTTT. The chain uses TRBV5-1 and TRBJ2-3; D is uncertain. CDR1 is SGHRS, CDR2 YFSETQ, per germline. V lost 3 bases to trimming and J lost 2 bases, with 10 bases between them. This CDR3 has 14 residues.

J is TRBJ1-1 and V is TRBV11-2; D possibly corresponds to TRBD1 (5 bases). This CDR3 has 12 residues. V was pared by 1 base and J by 8 bases, with 8 bases between. Germline V gene data show CDR1 as SGHAT and CDR2 as FQNNGV. CDR3 residues: CASSLVGGEAFF. As DNA, the CDR3 is TGTGCCAGCAGCTTAGTGGGGGGGGAAGCTTTCTTT.

This clone was seen a few times. The chain employs TRBV6-4 and TRBJ2-5; TRBD1 matches 7 bases. Germline CDR1 MRHNA, CDR2 SNTAGT. Trimming at V came to 3 bases and at J to 1 base, leaving 5 bases not matched to a gene. The CDR3 is made up of 15 amino acids. CDR3 residues: CASSEAAGGQETQYF. The CDR3 bases are TGTGCCAGCAGTGAGGCGGCAGGGGGCCAAGAGACCCAGTACTTC.

The J gene is TRBJ1-2, the V gene TRBV19; TRBD1 aligns across 8 bases. V gave up 5 bases and J gave up 4 bases; unmatched junction bases: 9. CDR1 is LNHDA, CDR2 SQIVND, per germline (reference sequence). The CDR3 extends over 15 amino acids. CDR3: CASSVTGGSGYGYTF. The CDR3 bases are TGTGCCAGTAGTGTCACAGGGGGAAGTGGCTATGGCTACACCTTC.

The chain has TRBV10-3 and TRBJ2-2, with a weak D call TRBD1 (6 bases). Germline V lookup: CDR1 ENHRY, CDR2 SYGVKD. CDR3 length: 14 amino acids. Trimming shortened V by 5 bases and J by 3 bases, and 10 bases separated the two germline ends. Here the CDR3 reads CAISWDTDTGELFF. DNA for the CDR3: TGTGCCATCAGTTGGGACACGGACACCGGGGAGCTGTTTTTT.

This clone was counted a few times. The CDR3 DNA follows: TGCGCCAGCAGCCAAGAGAGATTCTACGAGCAGTACTTC. This sequence encodes CASSQERFYEQYF. The chain combines TRBV4-1 with TRBJ2-7; D remains unclear. In germline, CDR1 is MGHRA, CDR2 YSYEKL. The CDR3 covers 13 residues. Trimming removed 0 bases from V and 3 bases from J, with 6 bases in between.

There are a few counts of this clone. This sequence joins TRBV15 and TRBJ1-4; possible D gene TRBD1, 6 bases. Germline V lookup: CDR1 LNHNV, CDR2 YYDKDF (reference sequence). Trimming left V 2 bases short and J 8 bases short, with 12 bases between. CDR3 length: 14 amino acids. CDR3 in amino acids: CATSRPGEGEKLFF. The CDR3 region has the DNA TGTGCCACCAGCAGACCAGGGGAGGGAGAAAAACTGTTTTTT.

The V and J genes are TRBV11-2 and TRBJ1-2; D might be TRBD1 (6 bases). From germline, CDR1 is SGHAT and CDR2 FQNNGV. V was trimmed by 6 bases and J by 6 bases, leaving 32 bases between them. The CDR3 is 19 residues long. The CDR3 nucleotides are TGTGCCAGCAGGCCGGGCCGGGGGGGGACACTCCGTTTAGGCGATGGCTACACCTTC. This encodes CASRPGRGGTLRLGDGYTF.